The T cell receptor (beta chain) described here comes from a study of cytomegalovirus exposure and HLA in healthy donors. The table lists this clone with a count of one. Its antigen is as yet unknown. General study findings and limits: Reported findings show TCR beta sequences accurately forecast HLA-A and HLA-B alleles in most subjects. An analysis was carried out at a later point. It showed that HLA-associated TCR beta chains were more clonally expanded than equally common non-associated chains. In vitro experiments confirmed that three CMV-associated chains were specific for CMV antigens.

CDR1 is GTSNPN and CDR2 is SVGIG in the germline V gene (reference sequence). Germline trimming cut 0 bases from V and 4 bases from J; bases unmatched to any gene: 11. The CDR3 runs 18 residues. The PCR used 60 Vbeta and 13 Jbeta primers. Repertoires were generated with immunoSEQ multiplex PCR, while TCRdb's copy carries only in-frame clones and drops some. The sample has about 100,000 clones; 74% are singletons. The sequence was collected from a middle-aged man in good health and CMV-seropositive. The chain carries TRBV30 and TRBJ2-3; TRBD1 matches at 12 bases. Material for sequencing was PBMCs. In DNA form, the CDR3 reads TGTGCCTGGAGTGTACGTCTTCTGGGGACAGGGGGCCCAGATACGCAGTATTTT. Protein product: CAWSVRLLGTGGPDTQYF.